The sample holds a few counts of the clone carrying this TCR beta chain. Its antigen is unidentified. The CDR3 spans 16 residues. CDR1 and CDR2 from the germline V gene are SGHRS and YFSETQ. V was pared by 0 bases and J by 5 bases, with 15 bases between. Template material for amplifying TCR beta CDR3 regions consisted of RNA transcripts. HTBI primers were the set used in a first-round RT-PCR of the TCR CDR3. TCRdb reprocessed the multiplex PCR reads with MiXCR, giving one entry per CDR3 protein. The sample includes about 640,000 distinct CDR3 sequences, roughly 20% of them seen just once. Each ophthalmopathy patient scored at least 3 on the Clinical Activity Score and at least 4 on NOSPECS grade, with duration under 3 months. In making diagnoses, clinical symptoms, serum thyroxine and TRAb, thyroid ultrasound and orbital computed tomography were all used. This sample stems from a study of T cells in Graves' hyperthyroidism and ophthalmopathy. Study conclusions and caveats: Most clonotypes expanded in thyroid above 0.001 were likewise present in blood. Separating ophthalmopathy from stable hyperthyroidism was achieved by a 13 V-J model.

The TCR originated in a man under 40 with Graves' ophthalmopathy. The J gene is TRBJ1-5, the V gene TRBV5-1; a possible D gene is TRBD1 (6 bases). The sequenced material came from blood. CDR3 sequence: CASSLEGGGDDQPQHF. CDR3 coding DNA: TGCGCCAGCAGCTTGGAGGGGGGAGGGGATGATCAGCCCCAGCATTTT.